The subject of this entry is one T cell receptor (beta chain). The table came from immunoSEQ multiplex PCR; TCRdb's copy has only in-frame clones and leaves some out. Among roughly 410,000 clones, 83% were seen once, and the ten largest hold 7% to 9.5%. The CDR3 covers 14 residues. The V end lost 4 bases, the J end lost 0 bases, and 11 bases lay between the germline ends. CDR1 is SGDLS, CDR2 YYNGEE, per germline. This entry comes from a study of Ad26.COV2.S vaccination and SARS-CoV-2 variants. At the level of the study: Intramuscular Ad26.COV2.S at 5x10^10 or 1x10^11 viral particles.

The treatment here: around 19 received Ad26.COV2.S at low or high dose, single or two shots; 5 received placebo; per-sample allocation not given. Specimen acquisition occurred on day 63 following the initial vaccine or placebo injection. This TCR derives from a person aged 18-60 years who received the Ad26.COV2.S COVID-19 vaccine or a placebo. J is TRBJ2-7 and V is TRBV9; D possibly corresponds to TRBD2 (5 bases). This specimen was peripheral blood, taken in a trial of Ad26.COV2.S vaccine versus placebo. The CDR3 reads CASSRTPSSYEQYF. The CDR3 DNA reads TGTGCCAGCAGCCGGACTCCTAGCTCCTACGAGCAGTACTTC.